A selection of T cell receptor beta chains follows, all from one sample in a study of TIL therapy for anti-PD-1-resistant metastatic lung cancer. Sequencing was performed with immunoSEQ multiplex PCR; in TCRdb, only in-frame clones are kept and a portion is missing. This table holds around 59,000 clones, under 75% found once. The source material was blood, sampled at baseline. The origin of the receptors is a person between 30 and 80 years old with non-small cell lung cancer. Both conserved end residues are part of each CDR3. D genes are given only for firm matches. Clone size is not always given. Where it is, it says once, few, many or a class for expanded clones.

CDR3 protein	CDR3 DNA	J gene	clone size	V gene	CDR3 length	D gene
CASSKEGRSYEQYF	TGTGCCAGCAGCAAAGAGGGCAGATCCTACGAGCAGTACTTC	TRBJ2-7	NA	TRBV21-1	14	NA
CASSLGLEPEKLFF	TGTGCCAGCAGCTTGGGTTTGGAGCCAGAAAAACTGTTTTTT	TRBJ1-4	NA	TRBV5-6	14	NA
CASSLAPESSYEQYF	TGCGCCAGCAGCTTGGCCCCGGAGAGCTCCTACGAGCAGTACTTC	TRBJ2-7	NA	TRBV5-1	15	NA
CASSQFSGSYNEQFF	TGCGCCAGCAGCCAATTCAGCGGGAGCTACAATGAGCAGTTCTTC	TRBJ2-1	NA	TRBV4-1	15	TRBD2
CASSIERDYEQYF	TGTGCCAGTAGTATAGAGCGGGACTACGAGCAGTACTTC	TRBJ2-7	NA	TRBV19	13	NA
CASSPSFEQPQHF	TGTGCCAGCTCACCAAGTTTCGAACAGCCCCAGCATTTT	TRBJ1-5	NA	TRBV18	13	NA
CASKATGDAYEQYF	TGTGCCAGCAAGGCTACAGGGGATGCCTACGAGCAGTACTTC	TRBJ2-7	NA	TRBV19	14	TRBD1
CASSLVRGNYGYTF	TGTGCCAGCAGCTTAGTAAGGGGGAATTATGGCTACACCTTC	TRBJ1-2	NA	TRBV11-2	14	NA
CASSTGEGYGYTF	TGTGCCAGCAGTACAGGGGAGGGGTATGGCTACACCTTC	TRBJ1-2	NA	TRBV2	13	TRBD1
CASHGGGAYNEQFF	TGTGCCAGCCATGGGGGGGGCGCCTACAATGAGCAGTTCTTC	TRBJ2-1	NA	TRBV2	14	NA
CASSTQGSPLHF	TGTGCCAGCAGTACCCAGGGTTCACCCCTCCACTTT	TRBJ1-6	NA	TRBV28	12	NA
CASSLGQGIYEQYF	TGTGCCAGCAGTTTGGGACAGGGAATTTACGAGCAGTACTTC	TRBJ2-7	NA	TRBV7-6	14	TRBD1
CASDRAGGELFF	TGTGCCAGCGACAGGGCGGGCGGGGAGCTGTTTTTT	TRBJ2-2	NA	TRBV11-3	12	TRBD1
CASSTGPISTDTQYF	TGCGCCAGCAGCACGGGACCCATTAGCACAGATACGCAGTATTTT	TRBJ2-3	few	TRBV5-1	15	NA
CASGSAETQYF	TGTGCTAGTGGTTCAGCGGAGACCCAGTACTTC	TRBJ2-5	few	TRBV12-5	11	NA
CASSQSDRDWEKLFF	TGCGCCAGCAGCCAATCGGACAGGGATTGGGAAAAACTGTTTTTT	TRBJ1-4	NA	TRBV4-1	15	TRBD1
CASTPRTESYEQYF	TGTGCCAGCACCCCCCGGACAGAATCCTACGAGCAGTACTTC	TRBJ2-7	NA	TRBV6-1	14	NA
CASRHTSGGTDTQYF	TGTGCCAGCAGGCATACTAGCGGAGGCACAGATACGCAGTATTTT	TRBJ2-3	medium-sized	TRBV11-2	15	TRBD2
CASSFPTIETQYF	TGTGCCAGCAGCTTCCCAACTATTGAGACCCAGTACTTC	TRBJ2-5	few	TRBV7-2	13	NA
CASSERLAGSREQYF	TGTGCCAGCAGCGAAAGACTAGCGGGGAGTAGGGAGCAGTACTTC	TRBJ2-7	NA	TRBV7-9	15	TRBD2
CASSSRTGWETQYF	TGTGCCAGCAGCTCTAGGACAGGGTGGGAGACCCAGTACTTC	TRBJ2-5	NA	TRBV7-2	14	TRBD1
CASKGGAGGGNQPQHF	TGTGCCAGTAAGGGAGGGGCGGGAGGCGGCAATCAGCCCCAGCATTTT	TRBJ1-5	few	TRBV19	16	NA
CASGRGQETQYF	TGTGCCAGCGGGAGGGGACAAGAGACCCAGTACTTC	TRBJ2-5	NA	TRBV13	12	TRBD2
CASSLRVVSYEQYF	TGTGCCAGCAGCTTACGGGTAGTCTCCTACGAGCAGTACTTC	TRBJ2-7	once	TRBV7-8	14	NA
CASSLNSGYQETQYF	TGTGCCAGCAGTTTAAATTCAGGGTACCAAGAGACCCAGTACTTC	TRBJ2-5	few	TRBV28	15	NA
CASTGTGRNEQFF	TGTGCCAGCACTGGGACAGGTCGCAATGAGCAGTTCTTC	TRBJ2-1	once	TRBV2	13	TRBD1
CASSLGDRENYGYTF	TGTGCCAGCAGCTTGGGGGACAGGGAAAACTATGGCTACACCTTC	TRBJ1-2	NA	TRBV5-4	15	TRBD1
CASSGTGDNSPLHF	TGTGCCAGTTCCGGGACAGGGGATAATTCACCCCTCCACTTT	TRBJ1-6	few	TRBV19	14	TRBD1
CASSFAGGETQYF	TGCGCCAGCAGCTTTGCGGGGGGAGAGACCCAGTACTTC	TRBJ2-5	NA	TRBV5-1	13	TRBD2
CSAGGLAGYGELFF	TGCAGCGCCGGGGGACTAGCGGGATACGGGGAGCTGTTTTTT	TRBJ2-2	NA	TRBV29-1	14	TRBD2
CSVAQGAGEQYF	TGCAGCGTTGCCCAGGGGGCTGGGGAGCAGTACTTC	TRBJ2-7	NA	TRBV29-1	12	TRBD1
CASRRRDSDTQYF	TGTGCCAGCAGACGCCGGGACTCGGATACGCAGTATTTT	TRBJ2-3	NA	TRBV5-6	13	NA
CASRTDRGLAGVHTGELFF	TGTGCCAGCAGAACAGATAGGGGACTAGCGGGAGTTCACACCGGGGAGCTGTTTTTT	TRBJ2-2	once	TRBV28	19	TRBD2
CASMMRATSYEQYF	TGTGCCAGCATGATGCGGGCTACTAGCTACGAGCAGTACTTC	TRBJ2-7	NA	TRBV6-1	14	NA
CASSTAGAYTDTQYF	TGTGCCAGCAGCACCGCCGGGGCCTACACAGATACGCAGTATTTT	TRBJ2-3	once	TRBV11-3	15	NA
CASSPASGTEAFF	TGTGCTAGCAGCCCCGCCAGTGGGACTGAAGCTTTCTTT	TRBJ1-1	once	TRBV7-7	13	NA
CASSSPRTGGGYTF	TGTGCCAGCAGTTCCCCCAGGACAGGGGGGGGCTACACCTTC	TRBJ1-2	NA	TRBV27	14	TRBD1
CASSSLGTANTEAFF	TGCGCCAGCAGCTCCCTTGGGACGGCGAACACTGAAGCTTTCTTT	TRBJ1-1	NA	TRBV5-1	15	NA
CASSVGEADQPQHF	TGTGCCAGCAGCGTAGGGGAGGCGGATCAGCCCCAGCATTTT	TRBJ1-5	NA	TRBV9	14	NA
CASSLDGVGSPDTQYF	TGTGCCAGCAGCTTAGATGGTGTGGGGTCCCCAGATACGCAGTATTTT	TRBJ2-3	NA	TRBV11-3	16	NA
CASSMTVGSYNEQFF	TGCGCCAGCAGCATGACGGTCGGCTCCTACAATGAGCAGTTCTTC	TRBJ2-1	NA	TRBV4-1	15	NA
CASSFTSGVAGGEPQHF	TGTGCCAGCAGCTTCACCTCAGGGGTGGCAGGGGGAGAGCCCCAGCATTTT	TRBJ1-5	few	TRBV7-8	17	TRBD1
CASSLRRGGEETQYF	TGTGCCAGCAGCTTGCGTAGAGGCGGTGAAGAGACCCAGTACTTC	TRBJ2-5	NA	TRBV5-4	15	NA
CASSRRAINEQYF	TGTGCCAGCAGTCGCAGGGCAATCAACGAGCAGTACTTC	TRBJ2-7	NA	TRBV2	13	NA
CSVRTSGGAWTKNIQYF	TGCAGCGTGAGGACTAGCGGGGGCGCTTGGACCAAAAACATTCAGTACTTC	TRBJ2-4	NA	TRBV29-1	17	TRBD2
CASSPRHQTGELFF	TGTGCCAGCTCACCCCGACACCAAACCGGGGAGCTGTTTTTT	TRBJ2-2	NA	TRBV18	14	NA
CSVEVAGGYEQYF	TGCAGCGTTGAGGTAGCGGGGGGTTACGAGCAGTACTTC	TRBJ2-7	NA	TRBV29-1	13	TRBD2
CASSRDRVYGYTF	TGTGCCAGCAGCCGGGACAGAGTTTATGGCTACACCTTC	TRBJ1-2	NA	TRBV2	13	TRBD1
CASSFNFGEQYF	TGTGCCAGCAGCTTTAACTTCGGCGAGCAGTACTTC	TRBJ2-7	NA	TRBV11-2	12	NA
CASSISNQPQHF	TGTGCCAGTAGTATAAGCAATCAGCCCCAGCATTTT	TRBJ1-5	few	TRBV19	12	NA
CASSFIGDTQYF	TGTGCCAGCAGCTTTATCGGGGATACGCAGTATTTT	TRBJ2-3	NA	TRBV11-1	12	NA
CAIRGDSVNTGELFF	TGTGCCATCAGGGGGGACAGCGTGAACACCGGGGAGCTGTTTTTT	TRBJ2-2	NA	TRBV10-3	15	TRBD1
CASSLVRDVYEQYF	TGCGCCAGCAGCTTGGTGCGGGACGTTTACGAGCAGTACTTC	TRBJ2-7	few	TRBV5-1	14	NA
CASRDRFGQPQHF	TGTGCCAGTCGGGACAGGTTCGGACAGCCCCAGCATTTT	TRBJ1-5	NA	TRBV19	13	TRBD1
CASSRRSTGELFF	TGTGCCAGCAGCCGTAGAAGCACCGGGGAGCTGTTTTTT	TRBJ2-2	NA	TRBV7-6	13	NA